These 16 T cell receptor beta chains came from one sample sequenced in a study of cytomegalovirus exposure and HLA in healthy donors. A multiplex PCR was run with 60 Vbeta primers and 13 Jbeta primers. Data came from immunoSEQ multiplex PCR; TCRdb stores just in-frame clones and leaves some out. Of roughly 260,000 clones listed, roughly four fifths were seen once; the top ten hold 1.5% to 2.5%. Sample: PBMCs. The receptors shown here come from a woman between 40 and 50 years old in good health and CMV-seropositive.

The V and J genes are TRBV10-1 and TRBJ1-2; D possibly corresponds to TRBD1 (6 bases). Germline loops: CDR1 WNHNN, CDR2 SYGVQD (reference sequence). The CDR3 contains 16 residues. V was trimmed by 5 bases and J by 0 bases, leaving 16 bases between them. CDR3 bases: TGCGCCAGCAGTTCCCAGGGGTCCTTAGCTAACTATGGCTACACCTTC. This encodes CASSSQGSLANYGYTF.

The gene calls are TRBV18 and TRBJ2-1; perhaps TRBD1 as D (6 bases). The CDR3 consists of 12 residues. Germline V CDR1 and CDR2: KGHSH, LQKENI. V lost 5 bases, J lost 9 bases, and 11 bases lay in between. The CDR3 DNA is TGTGCCAGCTCATCAACAGGGTTTGAGCAGTTCTTC. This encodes CASSSTGFEQFF.

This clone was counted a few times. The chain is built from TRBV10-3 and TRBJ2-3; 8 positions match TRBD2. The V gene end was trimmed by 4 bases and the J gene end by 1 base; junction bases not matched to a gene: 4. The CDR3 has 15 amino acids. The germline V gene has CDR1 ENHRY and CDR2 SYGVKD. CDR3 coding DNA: TGTGCCATCAGTGGTATGACTAGCGGCACAGATACGCAGTATTTT. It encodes CAISGMTSGTDTQYF.

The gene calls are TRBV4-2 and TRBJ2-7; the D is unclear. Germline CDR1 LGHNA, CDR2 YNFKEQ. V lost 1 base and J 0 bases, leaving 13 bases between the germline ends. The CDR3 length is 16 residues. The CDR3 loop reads CASSQVNSLDSYEQYF. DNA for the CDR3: TGTGCCAGCAGCCAAGTAAACAGCCTTGACTCCTACGAGCAGTACTTC.

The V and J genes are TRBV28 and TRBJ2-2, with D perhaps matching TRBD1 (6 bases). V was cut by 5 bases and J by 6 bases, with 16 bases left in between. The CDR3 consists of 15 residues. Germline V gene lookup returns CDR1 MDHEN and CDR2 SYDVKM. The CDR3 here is CASSIQGFGAGELFF. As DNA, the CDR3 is TGTGCCAGCAGTATACAGGGTTTCGGAGCCGGGGAGCTGTTTTTT. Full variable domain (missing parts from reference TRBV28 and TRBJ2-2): DVKVTQSSRYLVKRTGEKVFLECVQDMDHENMFWYRQDPGLGLRLIYFSYDVKMKEKGDIPEGYSVSREKKERFSLILESASTNQTSMYLCASSIQGFGAGELFFGEGSRLTVL.

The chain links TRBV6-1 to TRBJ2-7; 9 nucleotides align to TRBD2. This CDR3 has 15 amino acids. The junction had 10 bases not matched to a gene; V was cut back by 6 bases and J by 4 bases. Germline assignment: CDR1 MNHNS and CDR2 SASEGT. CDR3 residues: CASRDSGSLDYEQYF. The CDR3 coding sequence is TGTGCCAGCAGAGATAGCGGGAGCCTAGATTACGAGCAGTACTTC.

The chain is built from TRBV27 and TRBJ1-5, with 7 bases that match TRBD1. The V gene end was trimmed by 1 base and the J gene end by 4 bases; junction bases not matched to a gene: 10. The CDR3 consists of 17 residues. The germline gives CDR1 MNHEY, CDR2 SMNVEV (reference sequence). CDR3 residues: CASSLLPSTGANQPQHF. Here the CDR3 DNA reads TGTGCCAGCAGTTTATTACCCTCCACAGGGGCAAATCAGCCCCAGCATTTT.

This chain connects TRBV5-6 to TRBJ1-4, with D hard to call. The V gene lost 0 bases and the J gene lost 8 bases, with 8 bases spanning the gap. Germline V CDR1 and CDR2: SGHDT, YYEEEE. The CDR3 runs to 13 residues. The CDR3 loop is CASSLAEGEKLFF. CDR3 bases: TGTGCCAGCAGCTTGGCGGAGGGCGAAAAACTGTTTTTT.

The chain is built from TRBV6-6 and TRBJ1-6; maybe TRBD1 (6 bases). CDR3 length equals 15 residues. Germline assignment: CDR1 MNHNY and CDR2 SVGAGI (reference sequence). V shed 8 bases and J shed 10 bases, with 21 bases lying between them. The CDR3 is CASQRLTGTDSPLHF. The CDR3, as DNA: TGTGCCAGCCAGCGCTTAACAGGGACCGACTCACCCCTCCACTTT.

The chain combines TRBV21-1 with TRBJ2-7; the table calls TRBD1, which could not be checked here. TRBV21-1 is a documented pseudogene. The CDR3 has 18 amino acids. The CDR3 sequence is CASSKALRQGAGGYEQYF. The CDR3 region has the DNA TGTGCCAGCAGCAAAGCGCTGCGTCAGGGGGCTGGAGGGTACGAGCAGTACTTC.

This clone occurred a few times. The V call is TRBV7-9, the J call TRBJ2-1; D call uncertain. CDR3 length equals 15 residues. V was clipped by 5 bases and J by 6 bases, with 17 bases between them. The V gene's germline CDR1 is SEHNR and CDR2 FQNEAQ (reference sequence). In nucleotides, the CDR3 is TGTGCCAGCAGCCCCACAATGGCGGAGACCAATGAGCAGTTCTTC. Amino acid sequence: CASSPTMAETNEQFF.

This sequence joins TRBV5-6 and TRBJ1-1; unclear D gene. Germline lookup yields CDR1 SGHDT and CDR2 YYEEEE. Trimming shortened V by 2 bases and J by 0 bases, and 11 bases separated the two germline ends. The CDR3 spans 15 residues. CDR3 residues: CASSFLERMNTEAFF. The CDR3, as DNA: TGTGCCAGCAGCTTTTTGGAGAGAATGAACACTGAAGCTTTCTTT.

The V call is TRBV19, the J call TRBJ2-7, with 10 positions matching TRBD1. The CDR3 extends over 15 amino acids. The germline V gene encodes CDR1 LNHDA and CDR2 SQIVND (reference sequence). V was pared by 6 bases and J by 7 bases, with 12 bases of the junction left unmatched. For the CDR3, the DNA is TGTGCCAGTAGCCCTTGGACAGGGGGAATGGGAGAGCAGTACTTC. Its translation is CASSPWTGGMGEQYF.

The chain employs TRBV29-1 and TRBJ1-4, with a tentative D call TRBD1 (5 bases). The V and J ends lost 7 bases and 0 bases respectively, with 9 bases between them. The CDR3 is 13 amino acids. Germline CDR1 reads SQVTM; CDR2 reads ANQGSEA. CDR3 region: CSAQGATNEKLFF. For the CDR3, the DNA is TGCAGCGCCCAGGGTGCAACTAATGAAAAACTGTTTTTT.

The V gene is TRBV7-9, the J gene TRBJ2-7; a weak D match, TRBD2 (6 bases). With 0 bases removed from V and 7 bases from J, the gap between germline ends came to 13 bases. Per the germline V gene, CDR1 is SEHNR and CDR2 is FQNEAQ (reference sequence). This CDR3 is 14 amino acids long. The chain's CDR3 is CASSLAGLEGEQYF. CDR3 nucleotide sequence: TGTGCCAGCAGCTTAGCGGGACTGGAGGGGGAGCAGTACTTC.

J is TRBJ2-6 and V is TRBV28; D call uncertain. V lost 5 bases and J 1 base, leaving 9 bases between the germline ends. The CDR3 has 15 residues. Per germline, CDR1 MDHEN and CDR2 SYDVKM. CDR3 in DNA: TGTGCCAGCAGTCCTATGATTTCTGGGGCCAACGTCCTGACTTTC. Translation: CASSPMISGANVLTF. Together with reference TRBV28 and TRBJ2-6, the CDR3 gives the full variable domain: DVKVTQSSRYLVKRTGEKVFLECVQDMDHENMFWYRQDPGLGLRLIYFSYDVKMKEKGDIPEGYSVSREKKERFSLILESASTNQTSMYLCASSPMISGANVLTFGAGSRLTVL.